These 2 T cell receptor beta chains share one sample of origin, sequenced in a study of monozygotic twins with inflammatory bowel disease. TCRdb reanalyzed the 5' RACE reads and collapses them to one entry per CDR3 protein, without DNA. Found here are approximately 420,000 distinct CDR3 sequences; the top ten clones hold around 2.3%. Sequenced sample: blood. The receptors were gathered from a human donor with ulcerative colitis or Crohn's disease, or a healthy co-twin of an affected twin (not recorded which).

V gene TRBV15 combines with J gene TRBJ1-2; TCRdb proposes TRBD1, but this gene call is untestable without DNA. Germline V gene sequence: CDR1 LNHNV, CDR2 YYDKDF (reference sequence). This CDR3 has 13 amino acids. This CDR3 is CATRDAGGGGYTF.

The chain carries TRBV27 and TRBJ1-6; as DNA is missing, the TRBD1 call by TCRdb cannot be tested. CDR1 and CDR2 from the germline V gene are MNHEY and SMNVEV (reference sequence). CDR3 length: 15 residues. The CDR3: CASRLLQGRNSPLHF.